The 32 T cell receptor beta chains in this list originate from one sample, sequenced in a study of cytomegalovirus exposure and HLA in healthy donors (dated by TCRdb to about 2017). The library was built by means of the immunoSEQ multiplex PCR assay. For the multiplex PCR, a mixture combining 60 forward primers for TCR Vbeta segments and 13 reverse primers for TCR Jbeta segments was used. The clones in this table, taken by TCRdb from immuneACCESS, are in-frame only. Not every clone is retained; where verified, under half of the shortfall comes from an unresolved V gene, and the cause of the rest is unknown. Here the sample has 100,000 to 150,000 clones; 75% to 85% occur a single time. The ten largest clones capture approximately 4% of the sample. The sequenced sample was PBMCs. The receptors were sampled from a woman in her 40s in good health and CMV-seronegative.

The genes are TRBV5-6 and TRBJ1-1; D is ambiguous. CDR1 SGHDT and CDR2 YYEEEE come from the germline V gene. Trimming removed 2 bases from V and 1 base from J, with 3 bases in between. This CDR3 region has 12 residues. The CDR3 DNA follows: TGTGCCAGCAGCTTCGGGAACACTGAAGCTTTCTTT. The encoded protein is CASSFGNTEAFF.

This chain uses TRBV4-2 with TRBJ2-3, with D unclear. Trimming took 1 base from V and 1 from J, leaving 6 bases between them. In germline, CDR1 is LGHNA, CDR2 YNFKEQ. The CDR3 contains 14 residues. CDR3 region: CASSQAERTDTQYF. In DNA, the CDR3 is TGTGCCAGCAGCCAAGCGGAGCGCACAGATACGCAGTATTTT.

The chain joins TRBV19 to TRBJ2-6; no definite D call. Per germline, CDR1 LNHDA and CDR2 SQIVND (reference sequence). CDR3 length: 16 amino acids. The ends were cut back, 5 bases at V and 2 bases at J, with 13 bases in the middle. CDR3 region: CASSASGSPGANVLTF. CDR3 nucleotide sequence: TGTGCCAGTAGTGCCTCCGGGTCCCCTGGGGCCAACGTCCTGACTTTC.

The chain employs TRBV20-1 and TRBJ1-2; tentative D call: TRBD1 (5 bases). There are 11 residues in the CDR3. Trimming stripped 3 bases from V and 8 bases from J, with 10 bases between. Germline CDR1 DFQATT, CDR2 SNEGSKA (reference sequence). CDR3 in amino acids: CSARTTVGYTF. Written as DNA, the CDR3 is TGCAGTGCTAGGACGACAGTGGGCTACACCTTC.

The chain joins TRBV7-9 to TRBJ2-1, with a tentative D call TRBD2 (6 bases). Trimming removed 5 bases at V and 0 bases at J, with 14 bases between. The V gene's germline CDR1 is SEHNR and CDR2 FQNEAQ (reference sequence). The CDR3 spans 16 residues. The CDR3: CASSGTRESSYNEQFF. CDR3 nucleotides: TGTGCCAGCAGCGGGACTCGGGAAAGCTCCTACAATGAGCAGTTCTTC.

The chain recombines TRBV19 with TRBJ1-4, with TRBD1 identical over 10 bases. V dropped 4 bases and J dropped 1; count of bases not matched to a gene: 3. Germline V gene data show CDR1 as LNHDA and CDR2 as SQIVND (reference sequence). The CDR3 sequence is 16 residues long. The chain's CDR3 is CASSNGQGGTNEKLFF. The CDR3 region has the DNA TGTGCCAGTAGTAACGGACAGGGGGGAACTAATGAAAAACTGTTTTTT.

The gene calls are TRBV5-1 and TRBJ1-2; D is perhaps TRBD1 (5 bases). Germline V CDR1 and CDR2: SGHRS, YFSETQ. Trimming took 1 base from V and 8 from J, leaving 12 bases between them. The CDR3 sequence is 13 residues long. CDR3 DNA sequence: TGCGCCAGCAGCTTGTCACAGGCATGGGGCTACACCTTC. Amino acids: CASSLSQAWGYTF.

This clone was recorded a few times. The chain joins TRBV10-1 to TRBJ2-7; 8 bases map to TRBD1. CDR3 length: 16 residues. CDR1 is WNHNN and CDR2 is SYGVQD in the germline V gene (reference sequence). V lost 0 bases, J lost 3 bases, and 7 bases stayed unmatched. The CDR3 nucleotides are TGCGCCAGCAGTGAGTCGGGGACAGGACCCAACTACGAGCAGTACTTC. It translates to CASSESGTGPNYEQYF.

This clone has only a few counts. The rearrangement uses TRBV4-1 and TRBJ2-5, with D possibly TRBD2 on 5 matching bases. CDR1 is MGHRA, CDR2 YSYEKL, per germline. This CDR3 has 16 amino acids. V lost 4 bases and J 5 bases, leaving 20 bases between the germline ends. This CDR3 reads CASSPHPGGRGETQYF. CDR3 DNA sequence: TGCGCCAGCAGCCCCCACCCCGGTGGCCGAGGGGAGACCCAGTACTTC.

The gene calls are TRBV29-1 and TRBJ2-4; 11 bases agree with TRBD2. The germline gives CDR1 SQVTM, CDR2 ANQGSEA. J was trimmed by 0 bases and V by 6 bases; bases with no gene match: 7. The CDR3 totals 16 residues. CDR3 region: CSVMGLAELAKNIQYF. In DNA, the CDR3 is TGCAGCGTAATGGGACTAGCGGAACTAGCCAAAAACATTCAGTACTTC.

This clone was seen more than once but under ten times. The chain has TRBV6-6 and TRBJ1-1; 7 nucleotides align to TRBD1. The CDR3 loop spans 14 amino acids. CDR1 is MNHNY, CDR2 SVGAGI, per germline (reference sequence). The junction had 8 bases not matched to a gene; V was cut back by 5 bases and J by 5 bases. The CDR3: CASSDRAQKTEAFF. The CDR3 DNA reads TGTGCCAGCAGTGACAGGGCCCAGAAAACTGAAGCTTTCTTT.

This sequence joins TRBV6-6 and TRBJ2-1, with TRBD2 matching 13 bases. Germline V lookup: CDR1 MNHNY, CDR2 SVGAGI (reference sequence). J lost 10 bases, V lost 0 bases, and 6 bases had no gene match. The CDR3 spans 16 residues. The CDR3 DNA reads as TGTGCCAGCAGTTACTCCACTAGCGGGAGGGCCGGCGAGCAGTTCTTC. Translated, it gives CASSYSTSGRAGEQFF.

This rearrangement joins TRBV29-1 to TRBJ2-1, with 8 nucleotides matching TRBD1. Trimming cost V 4 bases and J 6 bases; bases outside gene matches: 8. The CDR3 extends over 14 amino acids. In germline, CDR1 is SQVTM, CDR2 ANQGSEA. The CDR3 DNA reads TGCAGCGTTGGCCGACAGGGGAGGCGCAATGAGCAGTTCTTC. It is translated as CSVGRQGRRNEQFF.

The CDR3 loop reads CASSPRGALGETQYF. CDR3 nucleotides: TGTGCCAGCAGCCCTCGGGGAGCCTTGGGAGAGACCCAGTACTTC. The chain recombines TRBV9 with TRBJ2-5; perhaps TRBD2 as D (5 bases). Germline V gene sequence: CDR1 SGDLS, CDR2 YYNGEE. Trimming left V 4 bases short and J 4 bases short, with 17 bases between. The CDR3 is 15 amino acids.

The genes are TRBV7-9 and TRBJ1-2; 9 bases match TRBD1. Germline V gives CDR1 SEHNR, CDR2 FQNEAQ (reference sequence). The CDR3 runs 17 residues. Trimming at V came to 5 bases and at J to 8 bases, leaving 18 bases not matched to a gene. CDR3 DNA sequence: TGTGCCAGCAGCGCCGGCGACTCCGGGACAGGGTCCTACGGCTACACCTTC. Its translation: CASSAGDSGTGSYGYTF.

The gene calls are TRBV29-1 and TRBJ2-5; 8 bases are shared with TRBD2. Near its end, the DNA agrees better with TRBJ2-7, so the J call may be wrong. CDR3 length equals 15 residues. Germline V gene data show CDR1 as SQVTM and CDR2 as ANQGSEA. This CDR3 is CSVELLAGASYEQYF. CDR3 DNA: TGCAGCGTTGAACTCCTAGCGGGCGCCTCCTACGAGCAGTACTTC.

V gene TRBV19 combines with J gene TRBJ2-2; 8 bases agree with TRBD1. The ends lost 3 bases at V and 4 bases at J; junction bases unmatched: 4. This CDR3 is 15 amino acids long. From germline, CDR1 is LNHDA and CDR2 SQIVND (reference sequence). CDR3: CASSISTGATGELFF. The CDR3 DNA reads as TGTGCCAGTAGTATCTCGACAGGGGCCACCGGGGAGCTGTTTTTT.

The chain combines TRBV6-5 with TRBJ2-3; 7 bases are a match to TRBD2. J was trimmed by 3 bases and V by 2 bases; bases with no gene match: 2. The CDR3 sequence is 14 residues long. The germline gives CDR1 MNHEY, CDR2 SVGAGI. CDR3 residues: CASSYRTRTDTQYF. DNA of the CDR3: TGTGCCAGCAGTTACCGGACTAGGACAGATACGCAGTATTTT.

The V call is TRBV29-1, the J call TRBJ2-1; TRBD2 matches at 9 bases. The CDR3 loop spans 14 amino acids. CDR1 and CDR2 (germline): SQVTM, ANQGSEA. Trimming at V came to 4 bases and at J to 4 bases, leaving 5 bases not matched to a gene. For the CDR3, the DNA is TGCAGCGTTGGTACGGCGGGAGGGTACAATGAGCAGTTCTTC. Translated: CSVGTAGGYNEQFF.

This sequence joins TRBV27 and TRBJ2-1, with D perhaps TRBD2 (6 bases). V was trimmed by 6 bases and J by 10 bases, leaving 13 bases between them. The CDR3 totals 12 residues. Germline CDR1 MNHEY, CDR2 SMNVEV (reference sequence). Here the CDR3 DNA reads TGTGCCAGCAGAGCGCGGGACCCCGAGCAGTTCTTC. This gives the protein CASRARDPEQFF.

This clone was counted once. This chain connects TRBV9 to TRBJ2-1; D may be TRBD2 (6 bases). Trimming stripped 0 bases from V and 3 bases from J, with 13 bases between. The CDR3 runs to 16 residues. CDR1 is SGDLS and CDR2 is YYNGEE in the germline V gene. The CDR3 bases are TGTGCCAGCAGCGTAGATAGCGGAGGCTTCTACAATGAGCAGTTCTTC. Residues: CASSVDSGGFYNEQFF. Combining the CDR3 with reference TRBV9 and TRBJ2-1 gives the whole variable domain DSGVTQTPKHLITATGQRVTLRCSPRSGDLSVYWYQQSLDQGLQFLIQYYNGEERAKGNILERFSAQQFPDLHSELNLSSLELGDSALYFCASSVDSGGFYNEQFFGPGTRLTVL.

A word on this clone: An end of the junction does not agree with germline; a read error may underlie this. V gene TRBV7-9 combines with J gene TRBJ1-1; D is unresolved. CDR3 length equals 12 residues. Germline values: CDR1 SEHNR, CDR2 FQNEAQ (reference sequence). The CDR3 nucleotides read TGTTCCAGCAGCTCCCTGACATTTGAAGCTTTCTTT. It translates to CSSSSLTFEAFF.

The CDR3 loop reads CASSVARRGGDGYTF. The CDR3 DNA reads as TGTGCCAGCAGCGTAGCCCGAAGGGGAGGCGATGGCTACACCTTC. The gene calls are TRBV9 and TRBJ1-2, with D possibly TRBD1 on 5 matching bases. V lost 0 bases to trimming and J lost 6 bases, with 15 bases between them. From germline, CDR1 is SGDLS and CDR2 YYNGEE. The CDR3 has 15 residues.

The chain links TRBV6-1 to TRBJ1-5; 9 nucleotides align to TRBD1. The V segment lost 6 bases and the J segment 2 bases; nucleotides outside the gene matches: 2. The CDR3 is made up of 14 amino acids. Germline lookup yields CDR1 MNHNS and CDR2 SASEGT. CDR3 bases: TGTGCCAGCAGGAGGACAGGGGGCAATCAGCCCCAGCATTTT. Residues: CASRRTGGNQPQHF.

The CDR3 nucleotides are TGTGCCAGTACCGGATATCAGGGTGGCTACACCTTC. Its translation: CASTGYQGGYTF. This chain links TRBV19 with TRBJ1-2; TRBD1 might be the D (5 bases). The CDR3 extends over 12 amino acids. V lost 7 bases, J lost 7 bases, and 13 bases lay in between. Per germline, CDR1 LNHDA and CDR2 SQIVND (reference sequence). The whole variable domain, filled in from reference TRBV19 and TRBJ1-2, reads DGGITQSPKYLFRKEGQNVTLSCEQNLNHDAMYWYRQDPGQGLRLIYYSQIVNDFQKGDIAEGYSVSREKKESFPLTVTSAQKNPTAFYLCASTGYQGGYTFGSGTRLTVV.

This clone has just a few counts. The gene calls are TRBV6-1 and TRBJ1-1; 8 bases line up with TRBD1. This CDR3 has 14 residues. Germline CDR1 is MNHNS and CDR2 is SASEGT. The junction had 8 bases not matched to a gene; V was cut back by 6 bases and J by 5 bases. CDR3: CASRTGGRTTEAFF. The CDR3 DNA reads TGTGCCAGCAGAACAGGGGGGCGAACAACTGAAGCTTTCTTT.

This chain connects TRBV5-6 to TRBJ2-1; TRBD1 matches 7 bases. The germline V gene encodes CDR1 SGHDT and CDR2 YYEEEE. V lost 2 bases, J lost 12 bases, and 11 bases stayed unmatched. The CDR3 is 14 amino acids. In DNA form, the CDR3 reads TGTGCCAGCAGCTTCCGGGACAGACGGAGTGGGCAGTTCTTC. Encoded protein: CASSFRDRRSGQFF.

The CDR3 sequence is CAYQGVNQPQHF. CDR3 in DNA: TGTGCCTATCAAGGGGTCAATCAGCCCCAGCATTTT. The rearrangement uses TRBV28 and TRBJ1-5; D perhaps matches TRBD1 (5 bases). V was trimmed by 11 bases and J by 3 bases, leaving 11 bases between them. The CDR3 is made up of 12 amino acids. Germline CDR1 reads MDHEN; CDR2 reads SYDVKM.

The gene calls are TRBV5-4 and TRBJ1-1, with TRBD1 matching over 9 bases. After removal of 3 bases from V and 3 bases from J, the junction contained 6 bases not matched to a gene. CDR3 length: 15 residues. The germline V gene has CDR1 SGHNT and CDR2 YYREEE (reference sequence). DNA for the CDR3: TGTGCCAGCAGCTGGGACAGGGTAGTGGACACTGAAGCTTTCTTT. Translation gives CASSWDRVVDTEAFF.

The rearrangement links TRBV5-6 to TRBJ2-5; tentatively, D is TRBD2 (6 bases). CDR1 is SGHDT and CDR2 is YYEEEE in the germline V gene. This CDR3 contains 14 residues. The V end was cut by 2 bases, the J end by 5 bases, with 13 bases between. CDR3 sequence reads: CASSFPTSRETQYF. CDR3 DNA sequence: TGTGCCAGCAGCTTCCCAACTAGCAGGGAGACCCAGTACTTC.

The chain carries TRBV6-5 and TRBJ1-1; D is ambiguous. The CDR3 is 16 residues long. Deletions cut 4 bases from V and 1 base from J, with 16 bases between. CDR1 is MNHEY and CDR2 is SVGAGI in the germline V gene. CDR3 nucleotides: TGTGCCAGCAGTTTGGGTCGGGGAGGCAGGAACACTGAAGCTTTCTTT. Protein: CASSLGRGGRNTEAFF.

The chain uses TRBV19 and TRBJ2-7, with 10 bases fitting TRBD1. V shed 6 bases, J shed 7 bases, and the junction held 9 bases outside the gene matches. The CDR3 has 14 residues. CDR1 and CDR2 (germline): LNHDA, SQIVND (reference sequence). CDR3: CASRQDRGRREQYF. CDR3 DNA: TGTGCCAGTAGACAGGACAGGGGGAGGCGTGAGCAGTACTTC.